A selection of T cell receptor beta chains follows, all from one sample in a study of monozygotic twins with inflammatory bowel disease. With the 5' RACE reads reprocessed, TCRdb shows one record per CDR3 protein and no DNA. Listed are approximately 85,000 distinct CDR3 sequences; 7.4% falls within the top ten. Sequencing was carried out using blood. These TCRs come from a human donor with ulcerative colitis or Crohn's disease, or a healthy co-twin of an affected twin (not recorded which). CDR3s include the opening cysteine and the closing phenylalanine or tryptophan. The order of the fields is J gene, V gene, clone size, CDR3 protein. Size is omitted from some rows. Given values are once, few, many or a class for expanded clones.

J gene: TRBJ2-7; V gene: TRBV11-1; clone size: .; CDR3 protein: CASSPRGDSYEQYF
J gene: TRBJ2-2; V gene: TRBV28; clone size: .; CDR3 protein: CASTAPGVITGELFF
J gene: TRBJ1-4; V gene: TRBV7-9; clone size: .; CDR3 protein: CASTKMGGPNEKLFF
J gene: TRBJ1-1; V gene: TRBV11-2; clone size: .; CDR3 protein: CASSLESGNTEAFF
J gene: TRBJ2-1; V gene: TRBV11-2; clone size: .; CDR3 protein: CASSSRLIRASEQFF
J gene: TRBJ1-4; V gene: TRBV7-8; clone size: .; CDR3 protein: CASSRFFRGTGDEKLFF
J gene: TRBJ1-3; V gene: TRBV19; clone size: .; CDR3 protein: CASIRSGGNTIYF
J gene: TRBJ2-4; V gene: TRBV11-2; clone size: .; CDR3 protein: CASSQTSGLYPLAKNIQYF
J gene: TRBJ1-1; V gene: TRBV4-1; clone size: .; CDR3 protein: CASSQGSPGDSEAFF
J gene: TRBJ2-3; V gene: TRBV20-1; clone size: .; CDR3 protein: CSAPGQGWNTQYF
J gene: TRBJ1-5; V gene: TRBV20-1; clone size: .; CDR3 protein: CSARRTGGNQPQHF
J gene: TRBJ2-7; V gene: TRBV12-3/TRBV12-4; clone size: .; CDR3 protein: CASTLRGTVSYEQYF
J gene: TRBJ2-7; V gene: TRBV12-3/TRBV12-4; clone size: .; CDR3 protein: CASSLGTDEQYF
J gene: TRBJ2-2; V gene: TRBV6-5; clone size: .; CDR3 protein: CASSYFPLQGGTGELFF
J gene: TRBJ1-2; V gene: TRBV3-1; clone size: .; CDR3 protein: CASSRERPMGYTF
J gene: TRBJ2-5; V gene: TRBV6-5; clone size: .; CDR3 protein: CASSYGGGQTQYF
J gene: TRBJ1-5; V gene: TRBV20-1; clone size: .; CDR3 protein: CSARGGPDSNQPQHF
J gene: TRBJ1-2; V gene: TRBV7-2; clone size: .; CDR3 protein: CASNSRQGTHYGYTF
J gene: TRBJ1-4; V gene: TRBV7-9; clone size: .; CDR3 protein: CASSLATLGTGNEKLFF
J gene: TRBJ1-5; V gene: TRBV20-1; clone size: .; CDR3 protein: CSARTQGGQPQHF
J gene: TRBJ1-5; V gene: TRBV20-1; clone size: medium-sized; CDR3 protein: CSALRQGRNQPQHF
J gene: TRBJ1-1; V gene: TRBV12-3/TRBV12-4; clone size: .; CDR3 protein: CASSSRGQLNTEAFF
J gene: TRBJ1-5; V gene: TRBV12-3/TRBV12-4; clone size: .; CDR3 protein: CASKNGRDQPQHF
J gene: TRBJ1-1; V gene: TRBV20-1; clone size: .; CDR3 protein: CSASTGTTEAFF
J gene: TRBJ2-5; V gene: TRBV7-7; clone size: .; CDR3 protein: CASSFAGGVETQYF
J gene: TRBJ2-1; V gene: TRBV5-4; clone size: .; CDR3 protein: CASSSRTGDPLGEQFF
J gene: TRBJ2-5; V gene: TRBV9; clone size: .; CDR3 protein: CASSVSGGAVKTQYF
J gene: TRBJ2-2; V gene: TRBV7-8; clone size: .; CDR3 protein: CASTNRDSNTGELFF
J gene: TRBJ1-5; V gene: TRBV3-1; clone size: .; CDR3 protein: CASSQEAGGNQPQHF
J gene: TRBJ2-1; V gene: TRBV2; clone size: .; CDR3 protein: CASSESAGGADEQFF
J gene: TRBJ1-5; V gene: TRBV7-2; clone size: .; CDR3 protein: CASSFYRDQPQHF
J gene: TRBJ1-2; V gene: TRBV5-1; clone size: .; CDR3 protein: CASSLDGSQGLSNYGYTF
J gene: TRBJ2-3; V gene: TRBV11-2; clone size: .; CDR3 protein: CASSPPRTGGNTQYF
J gene: TRBJ2-7; V gene: TRBV9; clone size: .; CDR3 protein: CASSPRGRSEQYF
J gene: TRBJ1-6; V gene: TRBV20-1; clone size: .; CDR3 protein: CSAPMGGRTNSPLHF
J gene: TRBJ2-7; V gene: TRBV7-8; clone size: .; CDR3 protein: CASSSGLGGYEQYF
J gene: TRBJ1-6; V gene: TRBV12-3/TRBV12-4; clone size: .; CDR3 protein: CASSFTGLPNSPLHF
J gene: TRBJ2-1; V gene: TRBV5-1; clone size: .; CDR3 protein: CASSLGAALPYNEQFF
J gene: TRBJ2-3; V gene: TRBV7-8; clone size: .; CDR3 protein: CASSLGRQGRTDTQYF
J gene: TRBJ2-2; V gene: TRBV7-3; clone size: .; CDR3 protein: CASSLRVTGELFF
J gene: TRBJ1-1; V gene: TRBV11-2; clone size: .; CDR3 protein: CASSLDEGTEAFF
J gene: TRBJ1-1; V gene: TRBV10-1; clone size: .; CDR3 protein: CASSEWGSAGTEAFF
J gene: TRBJ2-2; V gene: TRBV10-3; clone size: .; CDR3 protein: CAISTPRDRGNTGELFF
J gene: TRBJ1-4; V gene: TRBV4-1; clone size: .; CDR3 protein: CASSPALGSREKLFF
J gene: TRBJ1-1; V gene: TRBV5-5; clone size: .; CDR3 protein: CASSLGGATEAFF
J gene: TRBJ1-1; V gene: TRBV18; clone size: .; CDR3 protein: CASSEQGENTEAFF